Given below is one T cell receptor beta chain in context. Trimming cost V 1 base and J 5 bases; bases outside gene matches: 5. Per the germline V gene, CDR1 is MGHRA and CDR2 is YSYEKL. The CDR3 totals 15 residues. This record belongs to a study of T cell changes during pregnancy in multiple sclerosis. Generated by immunoSEQ multiplex PCR, the TCRdb table keeps only in-frame clones and is missing some. This table holds some 14,000 clones, roughly nine tenths found once. This TCR was recovered from a female donor in good health, enrolled as a control in a pregnancy study. The sequenced sample was CD8+ T cells from peripheral blood mononuclear cells, obtained after pregnancy. This sequence joins TRBV4-1 and TRBJ2-5; TRBD2 matches 9 bases. The CDR3 here is CASSQVSSGVETQYF. Written as DNA, the CDR3 is TGCGCCAGCAGCCAAGTGTCTAGCGGGGTGGAGACCCAGTACTTC.